Below are 7 T cell receptor beta chains sequenced from a single sample in a study of blood T cell repertoires in COVID-19. TCRdb's table, derived via immunoSEQ multiplex PCR, lists solely in-frame clones and lacks some. In the table there are roughly 170,000 clones, around four fifths of which are singletons. The sequenced sample was PBMCs or T cells enriched from blood (not recorded which). Receptor source: a woman in her forties or fifties who had recovered from COVID-19.

Regarding this clone: The junction shows a germline mismatch at one end, possibly a read error. V is TRBV7-7 and J is TRBJ1-4; maybe TRBD1 (5 bases). CDR3 length: 14 residues. Germline CDR1 is SSHAT and CDR2 is FNYEAQ (reference sequence). CDR3 sequence: CASSPTVTSEKLFF. CDR3 nucleotides: TGTGCTAGCAGCCCGACAGTTACTTCTGAAAAACTGTTTTTT.

This chain uses TRBV28 with TRBJ2-2; 9 bases align to TRBD2. CDR3 length equals 16 residues. The V and J ends lost 5 bases and 5 bases, in that order; junction bases with no gene match: 9. Germline V CDR1 and CDR2: MDHEN, SYDVKM. As DNA, the CDR3 is TGTGCCAGCAGTCCCTTTCGGCGGGGGGGAACCGGGGAGCTGTTTTTT. It specifies CASSPFRRGGTGELFF. The whole variable domain, filled in from reference TRBV28 and TRBJ2-2, reads DVKVTQSSRYLVKRTGEKVFLECVQDMDHENMFWYRQDPGLGLRLIYFSYDVKMKEKGDIPEGYSVSREKKERFSLILESASTNQTSMYLCASSPFRRGGTGELFFGEGSRLTVL.

The chain combines TRBV19 with TRBJ2-1; 10 nucleotides align to TRBD1. The germline V gene encodes CDR1 LNHDA and CDR2 SQIVND (reference sequence). V lost 3 bases, J lost 9 bases, and 8 bases stayed unmatched. The CDR3 consists of 15 residues. CDR3 sequence reads: CASSISDRGWGEQFF. DNA of the CDR3: TGTGCCAGTAGTATCTCGGACAGGGGGTGGGGTGAGCAGTTCTTC.

This clone was recorded a few times. CDR3 in DNA: TGTGCCAGCAGCCAGAAGGGAGGGGGGCTTTACACTGAAGCTTTCTTT. Its protein product is CASSQKGGGLYTEAFF. The J gene is TRBJ1-1, the V gene TRBV28, with a possible D match to TRBD1 (6 bases). The CDR3 loop spans 16 amino acids. The V end lost 6 bases, the J end lost 3 bases, and 20 bases lay between the germline ends. Germline CDR1 and CDR2: MDHEN and SYDVKM.

This rearrangement joins TRBV6-5 to TRBJ2-2, with D uncertain. The V and J ends lost 6 bases and 3 bases respectively, with 8 bases between them. This CDR3 is built from 13 residues. Germline V lookup: CDR1 MNHEY, CDR2 SVGAGI. In nucleotides, the CDR3 is TGTGCCAGCAGCCTACCATACACCGGGGAGCTGTTTTTT. It yields the protein CASSLPYTGELFF.

The V call is TRBV10-3, the J call TRBJ2-1; 10 nucleotides agree with TRBD2. The CDR3 is 15 amino acids. V shed 3 bases, J shed 9 bases, and the junction held 8 bases outside the gene matches. Per germline, CDR1 ENHRY and CDR2 SYGVKD. Here the CDR3 reads CAISDTGTSVTEQFF. The CDR3 region has the DNA TGTGCCATCAGTGATACCGGGACTAGCGTTACTGAGCAGTTCTTC.

The chain is built from TRBV6-4 and TRBJ1-2; D perhaps matches TRBD1 (5 bases). The V gene's germline CDR1 is MRHNA and CDR2 SNTAGT. Trimming left V 2 bases short and J 8 bases short, with 12 bases between. This CDR3 region has 13 residues. CDR3 DNA: TGTGCCAGCAGTGACCTCTCAGGGAACGGCTACACCTTC. Residues: CASSDLSGNGYTF.